This TCR beta chain was recovered during a study of identical twins. Trimming cost V 5 bases and J 2 bases, with 16 bases left between them. The CDR3 contains 14 residues. Germline values: CDR1 SQVTM, CDR2 ANQGSEA. Study results and caveats: Analyses based on zero insertions could be partly confounded by invariant MAIT and iNKT cells.

This clonotype was counted a few times. Its specificity is unknown. TCRdb processed the 5' RACE reads anew with MiXCR; each CDR3 protein has one entry. The sample lists about 530,000 distinct CDR3 sequences, around 22% occurring once. These same data were also listed under a study on yellow fever vaccine responses in identical twins.

The receptor comes from a woman aged 18-35 years in good health. This chain links TRBV29-1 with TRBJ2-7; no clear D. Sequenced sample: CD4+ T cells sorted from blood. CDR3 in amino acids: CSVRLPPRTYEQYF. The DNA for the CDR3 is TGCAGCGTTCGACTCCCCCCGCGTACCTACGAGCAGTACTTC.